A selection of T cell receptor beta chains follows, all from one sample in a study. TCRdb independently ran MiXCR on the RT-PCR reads; one entry per CDR3 protein. The table lists more than 600,000 distinct CDR3 sequences, more than 13% of them singletons, with roughly 3.9% in the top ten. The sequencing sample was made of memory CD4+ T cells from blood. These receptor sequences come from a female donor in good health, serving as a healthy control. CDR3s include the opening cysteine and the closing phenylalanine or tryptophan. D genes are given only for firm matches. The size field is filled for only some rows; it gives once, few, many or a size class.

TRBV12-3/TRBV12-4	.	many	TRBJ2-5	TGTGCCAGCAGTTTAGGCCAGGACCAAGAGACCCAGTACTTC	CASSLGQDQETQYF
TRBV3-1	.	.	TRBJ2-3	TGTGCCACCCGACCTGGAAGCACAGATACGCAGTATTTT	CATRPGSTDTQYF
TRBV27	TRBD1	.	TRBJ2-1	TGTGCCAGCAGTTCCTACGGGACAGGCTCCTACAATGAGCAGTTCTTC	CASSSYGTGSYNEQFF
TRBV27	.	many	TRBJ1-2	TGTGCCAGCAGTTTACGGTCAGGGGTAGGCTACACCTTC	CASSLRSGVGYTF
TRBV20-1	.	.	TRBJ1-4	TGCAGTGCTCTAGACCTGGGAGGTAATGAAAAACTGTTTTTT	CSALDLGGNEKLFF
TRBV5-1	.	.	TRBJ2-1	TGCGCCAGCAGCTATAAACTGGACGACCGCTACAATGAGCAGTTCTTC	CASSYKLDDRYNEQFF
TRBV11-2	.	many	TRBJ2-2	TGTGCCAGCAGCTCAAAACAGGGTCGGACCGGGGAGCTGTTTTTT	CASSSKQGRTGELFF
TRBV19	TRBD1	.	TRBJ1-1	TGTGCCAGTAGCCCGACAGGGGCCTTCAAACGGTACACTGAAGCTTTCTTT	CASSPTGAFKRYTEAFF
TRBV20-1	TRBD2	many	TRBJ2-1	TGCAGTGCTAGACCGACTAGCGGGGCATCTGATGAGCAGTTCTTC	CSARPTSGASDEQFF
TRBV18	.	.	TRBJ2-1	TGTGCCAGCTCACCACCGTCCTCCGGGAGAACGGAGGAGCAGTTCTTC	CASSPPSSGRTEEQFF
TRBV19	TRBD1	many	TRBJ2-7	TGTGCCAGTAGTATCCGGCCACAGGGGCTCTACGAGCAGTACTTC	CASSIRPQGLYEQYF
TRBV6-2/TRBV6-3	.	few	TRBJ2-7	TGTGCCAGCAGTTCGCAGAAAGAGCAGTACTTC	CASSSQKEQYF
TRBV10-3	.	many	TRBJ1-6	TGTGCCATCAGTGAGCGGGGTTCGGGGGATTCACCCCTCCACTTT	CAISERGSGDSPLHF
TRBV20-1	TRBD1	.	TRBJ1-5	TGCAGTGCCCTCCCTCTAAAGACAGGGACCTTGGATAGCAATCAGCCCCAGCATTTT	CSALPLKTGTLDSNQPQHF
TRBV2	TRBD1	few	TRBJ1-2	TGTGCCAGCAGTACCGGGACAGGACTCTATGGCTACACCTTC	CASSTGTGLYGYTF
TRBV20-1	.	few	TRBJ2-7	TGCAGTGCTAATGGGGGAGCCACCTTCAGGAACGAGCAGTACTTC	CSANGGATFRNEQYF